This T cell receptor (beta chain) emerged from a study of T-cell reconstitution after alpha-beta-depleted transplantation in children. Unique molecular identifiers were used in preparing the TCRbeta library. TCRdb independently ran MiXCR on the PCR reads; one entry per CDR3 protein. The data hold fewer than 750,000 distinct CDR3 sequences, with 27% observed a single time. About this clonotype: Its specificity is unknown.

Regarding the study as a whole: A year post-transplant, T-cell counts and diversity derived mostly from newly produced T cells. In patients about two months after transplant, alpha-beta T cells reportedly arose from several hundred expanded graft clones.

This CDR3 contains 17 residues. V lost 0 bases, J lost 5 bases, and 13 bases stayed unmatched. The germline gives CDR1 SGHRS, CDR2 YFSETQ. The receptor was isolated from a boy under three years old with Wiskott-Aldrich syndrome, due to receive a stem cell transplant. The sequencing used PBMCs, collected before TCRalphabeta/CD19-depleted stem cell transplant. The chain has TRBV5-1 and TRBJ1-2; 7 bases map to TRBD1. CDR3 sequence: CASSLDSGQAGAYGYTF. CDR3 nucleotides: TGCGCCAGCAGCTTGGATTCCGGACAGGCGGGGGCGTATGGCTACACCTTC.